By share, the clone carrying this T cell receptor (beta chain) counts as medium-sized. The sample originates from a study of T-cell memory formation after mild COVID-19. TCRdb re-called the 5' RACE reads with MiXCR, one entry per CDR3 protein. The data hold some 160,000 distinct CDR3 sequences, with roughly a third observed a single time. Germline-derived CDR1 and CDR2 are SGHRS and YFSETQ. V was shortened by 2 bases and J by 9 bases, with 18 bases between the two germline ends. CDR3 length: 15 amino acids. The sequencing input was PBMCs or a T cell subset sorted from them (not recorded which). The sequence derives from an adult woman who had mild COVID-19 (a few samples of this study predate the infection). Cell type and time point are not known. The chain has TRBV5-1 and TRBJ2-1, with D unresolved. This CDR3 reads CASSFPGLGIFEQFF. DNA of the CDR3: TGCGCCAGCAGCTTCCCCGGGCTAGGTATATTTGAGCAGTTCTTC.